This T cell receptor beta chain emerged from a study of OX40 agonist ivuxolimab in advanced cancers. The data were produced by immunoSEQ multiplex PCR, yet TCRdb's version contains in-frame clones alone and is incomplete. The sample includes 55,000 to 90,000 clones, around 88% of them seen just once. The timepoints at which blood was sampled were baseline, cycle 4 day 1, and cycle 7 day 1. The germline gives CDR1 SGHRS, CDR2 YFSETQ. CDR3 length: 14 residues. V lost 3 bases, J lost 7 bases, and 6 bases stayed unmatched. The sample here was CD4+ or CD8+ T cells sorted from blood, taken in a trial of the OX40 agonist ivuxolimab. The receptor comes from an adult with an advanced solid tumor such as melanoma, head and neck, liver or kidney cancer. The gene calls are TRBV5-1 and TRBJ2-7, with 11 bases fitting TRBD1. The CDR3 region is CASSSTGTGGEQYF. In nucleotides, the CDR3 is TGCGCCAGCAGCTCGACCGGGACAGGGGGAGAGCAGTACTTC.